What follows is one T cell receptor (beta chain) and its context. The specificity of this receptor is unknown. The sample holds no much larger clone one base away, and base qualities are not on file. TCRbeta CDR3 regions were amplified from genomic DNA by means of the immunoSEQ Assay, a bias-controlled multiplex PCR. For the original study's pipeline: Nucleated cell counts per sample were estimated from amplification of reference gene primers within the assay. To quantify the absolute abundance of each unique TCRbeta CDR3 rearrangement, sequence reads were collapsed and filtered. Productive Simpson clonality was computed per sample as the square root of Simpson's diversity index over productive rearrangements. Entries here come from immuneACCESS through TCRdb and include only in-frame sequences with V and J called. Some clones fail to appear in such tables; in the studies checked, an unresolved V gene covers under half of the shortfall, and the cause of the remainder is unknown. V and J calls and clone size are as listed in that table; D and trimming were resolved from the DNA. The sample table holds approximately 250,000 clones, of which about 90% were seen once. The top ten clones comprise about 4% of the sample.

The sample is drawn from a study of blood T cell repertoires in COVID-19 (dated by TCRdb to 2018 to 2020). Regarding the study in general: Samples covering the acute and convalescent phases of COVID-19 were provided by collaborators in the United States, Italy and Spain. The material from the prospective study consisted of cDNA or gDNA derived from T cells, B-cell-depleted T cells, or PBMCs. Deeply sampled blood TCRbeta repertoires from subjects exposed to, actively infected with, or recovered from COVID-19 were included in the dataset. The repertoires were made available in a free public database intended to serve as a resource for research on the immune response to SARS-CoV-2. Samples came from the ongoing ImmuneRACE study (first 160 participants) plus 1,254 subjects from 6 global collaborators. A de-identified subject ID, COVID-19 status, age in years and sex were almost always included in the sample metadata. HLA class I and class II types, where available, came from metadata supplied by the sample provider rather than from assay-based typing.

What the authors observed across the whole study: The amount of clinical and demographic metadata varied by source and participant and was provided uncurated.

Participants in the prospective study were enrolled through a virtual design, were aged about 18 to 100 years, and lived in roughly 26 United States geographic areas. In the prospective study, participants were assigned to cohorts based on the clinical history participants reported in a screening survey and a study questionnaire. Mobile phlebotomists in the prospective study collected whole blood, serum and a nasopharyngeal or oropharyngeal swab from every participant. Prospective study participants could optionally give additional blood draws and questionnaires over a roughly two-month period. Prospective study blood samples were shipped either frozen or at room temperature before DNA extraction. From cysteine to phenylalanine, the CDR3 is 16 amino acids long. Here the CDR3 DNA is all that survives: 48 bases in frame from base 1. The germline V and J ends show losses of 5 bases and 1 base respectively, and no gene match explains 9 bases of the junction. CDR1 and CDR2 (SGHVS, FNYEAQ) derive from the germline V gene.

Sequencing used PBMCs or T cells enriched from blood (not recorded which). The clonotype originates from a young woman with acute COVID-19. The rearrangement joined TRBV7-6 to TRBJ2-3; 7 of the junction bases match TRBD2. The CDR3 in this case is CASSPTAGDGTDTQYF. The DNA sequence is given as TGTGCCAGCAGCCCAACGGCGGGAGACGGCACAGATACGCAGTATTTT.